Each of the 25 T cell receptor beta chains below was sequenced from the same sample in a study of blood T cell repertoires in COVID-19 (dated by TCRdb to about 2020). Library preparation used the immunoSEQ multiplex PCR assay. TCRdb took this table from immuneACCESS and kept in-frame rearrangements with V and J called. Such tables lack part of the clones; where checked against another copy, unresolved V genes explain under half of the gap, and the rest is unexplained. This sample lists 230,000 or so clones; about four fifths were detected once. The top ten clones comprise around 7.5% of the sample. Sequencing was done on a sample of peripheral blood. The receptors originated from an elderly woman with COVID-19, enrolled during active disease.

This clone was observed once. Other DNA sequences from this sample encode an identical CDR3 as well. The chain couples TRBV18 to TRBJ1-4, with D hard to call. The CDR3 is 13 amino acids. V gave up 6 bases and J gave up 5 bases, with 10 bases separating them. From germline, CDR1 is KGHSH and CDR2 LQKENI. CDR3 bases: TGTGCCAGCTCGCGGAGTCCCAATGAAAAACTGTTTTTT. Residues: CASSRSPNEKLFF.

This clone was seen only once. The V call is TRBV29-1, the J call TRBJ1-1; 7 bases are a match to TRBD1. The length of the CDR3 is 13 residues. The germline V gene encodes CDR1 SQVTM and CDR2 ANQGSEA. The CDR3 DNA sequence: TGCAGTCTGAGGGGGACAGAGAACACTGAAGCTTTCTTT. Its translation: CSLRGTENTEAFF.

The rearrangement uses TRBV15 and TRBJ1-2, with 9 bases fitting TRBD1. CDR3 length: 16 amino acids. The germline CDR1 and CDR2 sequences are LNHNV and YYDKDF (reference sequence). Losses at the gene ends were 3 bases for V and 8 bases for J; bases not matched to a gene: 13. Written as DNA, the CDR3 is TGTGCCACCAGCAGCCGTCTCGGGGGACAGGGCTGGGGCTACACCTTC. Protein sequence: CATSSRLGGQGWGYTF.

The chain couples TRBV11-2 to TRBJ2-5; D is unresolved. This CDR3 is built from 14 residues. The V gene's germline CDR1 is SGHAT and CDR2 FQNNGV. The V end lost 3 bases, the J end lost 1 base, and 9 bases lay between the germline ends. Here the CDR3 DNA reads TGTGCCAGCAGCTTCCCCTTCCCCCAAGAGACCCAGTACTTC. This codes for CASSFPFPQETQYF.

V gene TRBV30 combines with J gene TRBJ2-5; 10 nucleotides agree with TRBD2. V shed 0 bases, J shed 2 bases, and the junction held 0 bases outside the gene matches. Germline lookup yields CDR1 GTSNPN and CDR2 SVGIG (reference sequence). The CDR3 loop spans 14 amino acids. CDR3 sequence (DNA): TGTGCCTGGAGTGTACTAGCGGGGCAAGAGACCCAGTACTTC. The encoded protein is CAWSVLAGQETQYF.

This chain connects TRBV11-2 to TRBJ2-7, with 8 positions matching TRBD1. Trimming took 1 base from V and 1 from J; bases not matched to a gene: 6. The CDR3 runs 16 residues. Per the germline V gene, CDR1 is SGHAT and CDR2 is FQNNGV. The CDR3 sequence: CASSLVAGTGSYEQYF. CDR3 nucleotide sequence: TGTGCCAGCAGCTTAGTCGCCGGGACAGGTTCCTACGAGCAGTACTTC.

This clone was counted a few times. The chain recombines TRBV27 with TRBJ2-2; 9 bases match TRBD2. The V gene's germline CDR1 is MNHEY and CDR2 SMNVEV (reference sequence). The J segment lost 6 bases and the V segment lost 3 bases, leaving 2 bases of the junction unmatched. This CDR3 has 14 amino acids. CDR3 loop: CASSLGLAAGELFF. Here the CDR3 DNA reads TGTGCCAGCAGTTTGGGACTAGCCGCCGGGGAGCTGTTTTTT.

The CDR3 sequence is CASSLGGYNSPLHF. The CDR3 nucleotides read TGTGCCAGCAGCTTGGGAGGATATAATTCACCCCTCCACTTT. This chain links TRBV5-6 with TRBJ1-6; no reliable D call. The CDR3 consists of 14 residues. Germline V gene data show CDR1 as SGHDT and CDR2 as YYEEEE. The V and J ends lost 0 bases and 4 bases respectively, with 5 bases between them.

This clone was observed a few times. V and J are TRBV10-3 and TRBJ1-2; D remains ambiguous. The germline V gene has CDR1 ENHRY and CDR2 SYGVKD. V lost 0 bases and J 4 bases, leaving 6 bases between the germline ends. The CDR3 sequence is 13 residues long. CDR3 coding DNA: TGTGCCATCAGTGAGTCATACGGCTATGGCTACACCTTC. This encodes CAISESYGYGYTF.

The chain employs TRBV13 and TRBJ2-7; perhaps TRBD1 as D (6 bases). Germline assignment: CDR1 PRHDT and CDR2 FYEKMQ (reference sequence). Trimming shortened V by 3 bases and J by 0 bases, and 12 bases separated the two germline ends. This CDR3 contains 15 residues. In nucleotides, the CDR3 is TGTGCCAGCAGCTTTCGAGGACAGAGCTCCTACGAGCAGTACTTC. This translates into CASSFRGQSSYEQYF.

CDR3 sequence: CASSFGVGLAGYNEQFF. The CDR3 coding sequence is TGCGCCAGCAGCTTCGGGGTGGGACTAGCGGGGTACAATGAGCAGTTCTTC. The chain combines TRBV5-1 with TRBJ2-1; TRBD2 matches at 13 bases. V was clipped by 2 bases and J by 4 bases; unmatched bases: 6. The CDR3 covers 17 residues. Per germline, CDR1 SGHRS and CDR2 YFSETQ.

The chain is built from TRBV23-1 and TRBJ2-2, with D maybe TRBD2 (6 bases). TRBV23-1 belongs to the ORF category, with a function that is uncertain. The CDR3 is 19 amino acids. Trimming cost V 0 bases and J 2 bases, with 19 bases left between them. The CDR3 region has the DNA TGCGCCAGCAGTCAATCTTCGCGGGGTGCCGGGCCTAACACCGGGGAGCTGTTTTTT. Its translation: CASSQSSRGAGPNTGELFF.

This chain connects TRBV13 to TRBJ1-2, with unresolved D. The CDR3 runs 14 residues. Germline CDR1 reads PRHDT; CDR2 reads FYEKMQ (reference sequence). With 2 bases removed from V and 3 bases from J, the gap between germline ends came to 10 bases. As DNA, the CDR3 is TGTGCCAGCAGCTTATACCAGGTTCACTATGGCTACACCTTC. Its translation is CASSLYQVHYGYTF.

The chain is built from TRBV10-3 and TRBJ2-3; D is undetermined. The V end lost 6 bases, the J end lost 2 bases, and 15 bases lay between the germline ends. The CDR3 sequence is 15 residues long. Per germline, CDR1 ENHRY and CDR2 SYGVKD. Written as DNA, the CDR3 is TGTGCCATCAGGGCACCGTGGGCTCACACAGATACGCAGTATTTT. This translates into CAIRAPWAHTDTQYF.

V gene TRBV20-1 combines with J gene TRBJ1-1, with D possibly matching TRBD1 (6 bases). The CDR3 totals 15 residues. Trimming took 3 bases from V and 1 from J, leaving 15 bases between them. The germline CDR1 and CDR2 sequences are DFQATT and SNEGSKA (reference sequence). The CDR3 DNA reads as TGCAGTGCTAGTTATCATCAGGGGAGGAACACTGAAGCTTTCTTT. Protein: CSASYHQGRNTEAFF.

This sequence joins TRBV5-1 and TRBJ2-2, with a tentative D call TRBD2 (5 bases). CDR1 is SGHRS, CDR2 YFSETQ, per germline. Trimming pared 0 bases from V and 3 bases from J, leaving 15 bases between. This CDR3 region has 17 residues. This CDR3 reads CASSLASGMSDTGELFF. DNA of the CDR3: TGCGCCAGCAGCTTGGCGTCCGGGATGAGCGACACCGGGGAGCTGTTTTTT.

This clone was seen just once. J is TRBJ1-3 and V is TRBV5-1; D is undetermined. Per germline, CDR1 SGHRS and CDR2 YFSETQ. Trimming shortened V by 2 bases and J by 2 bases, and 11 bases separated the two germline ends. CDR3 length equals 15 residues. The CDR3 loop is CASSLKLGAGNTIYF. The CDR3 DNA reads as TGCGCCAGCAGCTTAAAATTGGGAGCTGGAAACACCATATATTTT.

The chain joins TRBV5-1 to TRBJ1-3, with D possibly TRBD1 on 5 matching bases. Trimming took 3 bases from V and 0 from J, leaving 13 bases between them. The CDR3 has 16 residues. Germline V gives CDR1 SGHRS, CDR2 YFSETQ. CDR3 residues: CASSSGGTSSGNTIYF. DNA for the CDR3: TGCGCCAGCAGCTCCGGCGGGACCTCCTCTGGAAACACCATATATTTT.

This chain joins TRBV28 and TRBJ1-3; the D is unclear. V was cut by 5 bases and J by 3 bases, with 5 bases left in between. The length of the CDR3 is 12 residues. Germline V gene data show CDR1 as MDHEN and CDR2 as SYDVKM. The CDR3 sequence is CASSTSGNTIYF. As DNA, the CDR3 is TGTGCCAGCAGTACTAGTGGAAACACCATATATTTT.

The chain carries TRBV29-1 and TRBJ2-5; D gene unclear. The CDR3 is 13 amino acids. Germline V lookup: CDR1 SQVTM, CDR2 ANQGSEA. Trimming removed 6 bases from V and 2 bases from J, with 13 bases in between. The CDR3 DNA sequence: TGCAGCGTGGAGAAAAGCGTACAAGAGACCCAGTACTTC. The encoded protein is CSVEKSVQETQYF.

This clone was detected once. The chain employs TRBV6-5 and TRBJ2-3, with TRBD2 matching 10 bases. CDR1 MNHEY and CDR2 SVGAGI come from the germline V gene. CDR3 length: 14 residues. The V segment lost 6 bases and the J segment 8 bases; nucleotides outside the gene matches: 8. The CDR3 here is CASRTASGSSTQYF. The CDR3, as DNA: TGTGCCAGCAGGACAGCTAGCGGGAGTAGTACGCAGTATTTT.

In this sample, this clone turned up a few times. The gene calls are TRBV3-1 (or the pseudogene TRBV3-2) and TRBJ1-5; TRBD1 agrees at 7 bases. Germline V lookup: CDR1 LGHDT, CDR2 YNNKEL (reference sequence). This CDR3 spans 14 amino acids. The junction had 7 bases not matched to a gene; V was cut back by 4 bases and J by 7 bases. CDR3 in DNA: TGTGCCAGCAGCCTAACAGGGGCAGGGCAGCCCCAGCATTTT. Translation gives CASSLTGAGQPQHF.

CDR3 nucleotide sequence: TGCAGTGCTAGTGGAACTGACAGGACGAGCTCCTACGAGCAGTACTTC. Translated, it gives CSASGTDRTSSYEQYF. This rearrangement joins TRBV20-1 to TRBJ2-7, with D perhaps matching TRBD1 (6 bases). The CDR3 extends over 16 amino acids. Per germline, CDR1 DFQATT and CDR2 SNEGSKA (reference sequence). Trimming pared 3 bases from V and 0 bases from J, leaving 18 bases between.

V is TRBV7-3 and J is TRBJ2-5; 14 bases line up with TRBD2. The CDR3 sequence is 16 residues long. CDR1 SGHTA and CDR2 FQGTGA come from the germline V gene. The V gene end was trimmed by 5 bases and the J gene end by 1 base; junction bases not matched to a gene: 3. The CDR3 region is CASSVGTSGGQETQYF. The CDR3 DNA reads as TGTGCCAGCAGCGTAGGGACTAGCGGGGGCCAAGAGACCCAGTACTTC.

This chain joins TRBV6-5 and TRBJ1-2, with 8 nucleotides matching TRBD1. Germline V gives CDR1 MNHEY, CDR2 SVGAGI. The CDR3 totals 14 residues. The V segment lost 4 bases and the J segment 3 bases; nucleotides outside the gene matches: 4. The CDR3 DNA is TGTGCCAGCAGTTTTGGACAGGGCGACTATGGCTACACCTTC. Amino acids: CASSFGQGDYGYTF.